The TCR beta chain under discussion was sequenced for a study of shared clonotypes between healthy human individuals. Overall study context: Donors, aged 18 to 49, were a couple of women and a few men.

The CDR3 extends over 13 amino acids. Germline CDR1 reads SEHNR; CDR2 reads FQNEAQ (reference sequence). Trimming removed 5 bases at V and 3 bases at J, with 10 bases between. Overall study results and limits: The authors sampled blood alone, and tissue repertoires likely differ. What naive subsets generally showed was a larger estimated richness than memory subsets showed. Donors were few, which limited the genetic and exposure-history diversity represented.

As concerns this clone: No antigen is known for it. Since a much larger clone is just one base distant, this may be a read error. This same CDR3 is encoded by further DNA sequences in the sample.

Here immunoSEQ multiplex PCR was the method, and the copy in TCRdb shows in-frame clones only, minus some. Of hundreds of thousands of clones listed, roughly 78% are singletons. The specimen was memory CD4+ T cells sorted from blood. Specified subset: CD45RA-negative fraction. This sequence originates from a woman in her 30s in good health. The chain is built from TRBV7-9 and TRBJ1-1; possible D gene TRBD1, 6 bases. CDR3 bases: TGTGCCAGCAGCCTACAGGGAGACACTGAAGCTTTCTTT. Amino acids: CASSLQGDTEAFF.